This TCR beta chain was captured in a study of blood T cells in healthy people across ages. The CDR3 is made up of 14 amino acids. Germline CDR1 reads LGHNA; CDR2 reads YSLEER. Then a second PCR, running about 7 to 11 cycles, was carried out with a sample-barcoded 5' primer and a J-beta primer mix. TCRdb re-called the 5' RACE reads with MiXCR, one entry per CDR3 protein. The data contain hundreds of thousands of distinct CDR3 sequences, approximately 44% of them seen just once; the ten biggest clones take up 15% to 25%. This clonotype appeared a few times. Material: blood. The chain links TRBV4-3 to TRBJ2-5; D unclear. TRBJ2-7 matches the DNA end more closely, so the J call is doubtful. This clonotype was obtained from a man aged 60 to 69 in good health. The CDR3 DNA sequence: TGCGCCAGCAGCCAAGACTACGGAATCAGCGAGCAGTACTTC. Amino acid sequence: CASSQDYGISEQYF.